This T cell receptor (beta chain) is drawn from a study of post-analysis software for immune sequencing data. Built from TCR beta cDNA, the libraries had unique molecular identifiers in them. TCRdb reprocessed the PCR reads with MiXCR, giving one entry per CDR3 protein. The table includes hundreds of thousands of distinct CDR3 sequences, approximately 53% detected once. The sequenced material came from blood. The sequence derives from a girl between 5 and 17 years old with multiple sclerosis.

As DNA, the CDR3 is TGTGCCAGCAGGCCATGGGGGCTCCGAAATCAGCCCCAGCATTTT. It yields the protein CASRPWGLRNQPQHF. The genes are TRBV6-1 and TRBJ1-5; the D gene is possibly TRBD1 (6 bases). Germline CDR1 is MNHNS and CDR2 is SASEGT. Trimming shortened V by 6 bases and J by 4 bases, and 16 bases separated the two germline ends. This CDR3 is built from 15 residues.